The 14 T cell receptor beta chains below all came from one sample that was sequenced in a study of cytomegalovirus exposure and HLA in healthy donors. The study ran its PCR with 60 Vbeta and 13 Jbeta primers. Clones were sequenced by immunoSEQ multiplex PCR, and TCRdb holds only the in-frame ones, with some missing. Here the sample spans around 250,000 clones, 85% to 95% being singletons. The sample taken for sequencing was PBMCs. Source of these receptors: a girl aged 2-9 years in good health and CMV-seronegative.

The chain recombines TRBV15 with TRBJ2-7; possible D gene TRBD2, 6 bases. CDR3 length: 15 residues. Trimming shortened V by 0 bases and J by 3 bases, and 12 bases separated the two germline ends. Germline V lookup: CDR1 LNHNV, CDR2 YYDKDF (reference sequence). The CDR3 sequence is CATSRDLDGSYEQYF. The CDR3 DNA is TGTGCCACCAGCAGAGATTTGGACGGGAGCTACGAGCAGTACTTC.

The V call is TRBV27, the J call TRBJ1-2; maybe TRBD1 (5 bases). V lost 4 bases to trimming and J lost 4 bases, with 13 bases between them. Germline V CDR1 and CDR2: MNHEY, SMNVEV (reference sequence). The CDR3 totals 14 residues. The CDR3 sequence: CASSSQGIGYGYTF. DNA for the CDR3: TGTGCCAGCAGTTCTCAGGGTATAGGCTATGGCTACACCTTC.

This sequence joins TRBV2 and TRBJ2-7; 8 nucleotides line up with TRBD1. The V gene's germline CDR1 is SNHLY and CDR2 FYNNEI. Unmatched junction bases numbered 19, after V lost 1 base and J lost 5 bases. The CDR3 length is 19 residues. The CDR3 region is CASSEEAPQGALLADEQYF. CDR3 sequence (DNA): TGTGCCAGCAGTGAAGAAGCCCCCCAGGGGGCGCTTTTGGCCGACGAGCAGTACTTC.

This chain links TRBV11-2 with TRBJ2-7; D is ambiguous. V was pared by 5 bases and J by 2 bases, with 10 bases between. Germline V CDR1 and CDR2: SGHAT, FQNNGV. The CDR3 is made up of 13 amino acids. Written as DNA, the CDR3 is TGTGCCAGCAGCCTCAGGTTCGCCTACGAGCAGTACTTC. It yields the protein CASSLRFAYEQYF.

This chain connects TRBV4-2 to TRBJ2-5; 7 positions match TRBD1. The J call may be mistaken, given a closer DNA end match to TRBJ2-7. The CDR3 sequence is 17 residues long. Germline loops: CDR1 LGHNA, CDR2 YNFKEQ. CDR3 nucleotide sequence: TGTGCCAGCAGCCAGTACCTGGGACAGATACTCTCCTACGAGCAGTACTTC. It is translated as CASSQYLGQILSYEQYF.

The V gene is TRBV9, the J gene TRBJ2-5, with 8 positions matching TRBD2. Trimming at V came to 2 bases and at J to 5 bases, leaving 8 bases not matched to a gene. Germline assignment: CDR1 SGDLS and CDR2 YYNGEE. The CDR3 extends over 15 amino acids. CDR3 DNA sequence: TGTGCCAGCAGCGTGGTCGCGGGGGGTCAGGAGACCCAGTACTTC. It encodes CASSVVAGGQETQYF.

The chain uses TRBV7-8 and TRBJ2-3, with a possible D match to TRBD1 (7 bases). Germline lookup yields CDR1 SGHVS and CDR2 FQNEAQ. V lost 5 bases, J lost 6 bases, and 30 bases lay in between. CDR3 length equals 19 residues. The CDR3 protein is CASSPLAGMTGRYVDTQYF. The CDR3 bases are TGTGCCAGCAGCCCCCTAGCAGGGATGACAGGGAGGTACGTGGATACGCAGTATTTT.

The rearrangement links TRBV6-5 to TRBJ1-1; 7 positions match TRBD1. The V gene's germline CDR1 is MNHEY and CDR2 SVGAGI. This CDR3 is 15 amino acids long. Germline trimming cut 4 bases from V and 4 bases from J; bases unmatched to any gene: 9. CDR3 protein: CASSSTGYGGTEAFF. The DNA for the CDR3 is TGTGCCAGCAGTTCGACAGGGTACGGGGGCACTGAAGCTTTCTTT.

This clone has a single count. The chain recombines TRBV2 with TRBJ1-6; D ambiguous. Looked up from germline, CDR1 is SNHLY and CDR2 is FYNNEI. The V gene lost 7 bases and the J gene lost 4 bases, with 8 bases spanning the gap. This CDR3 spans 13 amino acids. CDR3: CASIDSYNSPLHF. For the CDR3, the DNA is TGTGCCAGCATTGATAGTTATAATTCACCCCTCCACTTT.

The V and J genes are TRBV7-9 and TRBJ1-5; tentative D call: TRBD1 (5 bases). Germline CDR1 reads SEHNR; CDR2 reads FQNEAQ (reference sequence). The CDR3 spans 15 residues. The germline V and J ends were trimmed by 4 bases and 4 bases, with 14 bases remaining between them. The CDR3 DNA follows: TGTGCCAGCAGCTCGAGCGGGGCAGGGAATCAGCCCCAGCATTTT. It translates to CASSSSGAGNQPQHF.

This chain links TRBV10-3 with TRBJ1-2; 8 bases match TRBD1. J lost 6 bases, V lost 11 bases, and 8 bases had no gene match. The V gene's germline CDR1 is ENHRY and CDR2 SYGVKD. This CDR3 contains 12 residues. This CDR3 reads CASMTGEDGYTF. The CDR3 DNA is TGTGCCTCAATGACAGGGGAAGATGGCTACACCTTC.

This chain uses TRBV5-5 with TRBJ2-5; 12 bases line up with TRBD2. The CDR3 is made up of 17 amino acids. The germline V gene encodes CDR1 SGHKS and CDR2 YYEKEE (reference sequence). V trimming: 0 bases; J trimming: 4 bases; junction bases outside the gene matches: 7. The CDR3 DNA follows: TGTGCCAGCAGCTTGGCGCGACTAGCGGGGGTTCGAGAGACCCAGTACTTC. It specifies CASSLARLAGVRETQYF. Full variable domain (missing parts from reference TRBV5-5 and TRBJ2-5): DAGVTQSPTHLIKTRGQQVTLRCSPISGHKSVSWYQQVLGQGPQFIFQYYEKEERGRGNFPDRFSARQFPNYSSELNVNALLLGDSALYLCASSLARLAGVRETQYFGPGTRLLVL.

In DNA form, the CDR3 reads TGCGCCAGCAGCTTCGGGGATGAGGACTATGGCTACACCTTC. This encodes CASSFGDEDYGYTF. The rearrangement joins TRBV5-1 to TRBJ1-2; no reliable D call. Trimming shortened V by 2 bases and J by 3 bases, and 11 bases separated the two germline ends. CDR1 is SGHRS and CDR2 is YFSETQ in the germline V gene. The CDR3 loop spans 14 amino acids. Together with reference TRBV5-1 and TRBJ1-2, the CDR3 gives the full variable domain: KAGVTQTPRYLIKTRGQQVTLSCSPISGHRSVSWYQQTPGQGLQFLFEYFSETQRNKGNFPGRFSGRQFSNSRSEMNVSTLELGDSALYLCASSFGDEDYGYTFGSGTRLTVV.

The rearrangement joins TRBV10-2 to TRBJ2-3; D remains unclear. The V and J ends lost 6 bases and 4 bases respectively, with 8 bases between them. The V gene's germline CDR1 is WSHSY and CDR2 SAAADI. This CDR3 has 12 residues. CDR3 loop: CASSPESDTQYF. DNA for the CDR3: TGCGCCAGCAGCCCGGAGTCAGATACGCAGTATTTT.